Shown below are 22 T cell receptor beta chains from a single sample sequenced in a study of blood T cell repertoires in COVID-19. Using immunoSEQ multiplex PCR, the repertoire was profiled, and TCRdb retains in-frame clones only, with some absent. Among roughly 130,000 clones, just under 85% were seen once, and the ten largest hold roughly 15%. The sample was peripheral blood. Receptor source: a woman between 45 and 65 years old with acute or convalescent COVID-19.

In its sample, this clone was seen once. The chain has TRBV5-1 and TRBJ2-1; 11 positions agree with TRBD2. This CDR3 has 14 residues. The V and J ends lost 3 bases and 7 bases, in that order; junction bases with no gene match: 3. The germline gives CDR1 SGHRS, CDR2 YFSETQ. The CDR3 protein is CASSSTSGKNEQFF. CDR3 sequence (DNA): TGCGCCAGCAGCTCGACTAGCGGGAAAAATGAGCAGTTCTTC. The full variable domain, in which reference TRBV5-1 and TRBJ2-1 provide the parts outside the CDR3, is KAGVTQTPRYLIKTRGQQVTLSCSPISGHRSVSWYQQTPGQGLQFLFEYFSETQRNKGNFPGRFSGRQFSNSRSEMNVSTLELGDSALYLCASSSTSGKNEQFFGPGTRLTVL.

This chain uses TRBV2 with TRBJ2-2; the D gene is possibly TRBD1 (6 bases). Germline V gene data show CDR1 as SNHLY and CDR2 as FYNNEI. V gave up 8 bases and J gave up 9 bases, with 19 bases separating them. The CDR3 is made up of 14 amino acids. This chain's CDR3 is CASQQGSAVRELFF. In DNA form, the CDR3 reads TGTGCCAGCCAGCAGGGGTCCGCAGTCCGGGAGCTGTTTTTT.

CDR3 nucleotides: TGTGCCAGCAGCTTCCAGAGGACCGGGGAGCTGTTTTTT. Translation: CASSFQRTGELFF. The chain joins TRBV11-2 to TRBJ2-2; no definite D call. CDR1 and CDR2 from the germline V gene are SGHAT and FQNNGV. V lost 3 bases and J 5 bases, leaving 7 bases between the germline ends. This CDR3 has 13 residues.

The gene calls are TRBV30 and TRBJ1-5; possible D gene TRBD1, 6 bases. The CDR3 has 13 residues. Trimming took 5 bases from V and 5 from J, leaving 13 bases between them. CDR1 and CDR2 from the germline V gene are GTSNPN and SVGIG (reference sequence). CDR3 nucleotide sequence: TGTGCCTGGGGAGGAGGGGGAGATCAGCCCCAGCATTTT. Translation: CAWGGGGDQPQHF.

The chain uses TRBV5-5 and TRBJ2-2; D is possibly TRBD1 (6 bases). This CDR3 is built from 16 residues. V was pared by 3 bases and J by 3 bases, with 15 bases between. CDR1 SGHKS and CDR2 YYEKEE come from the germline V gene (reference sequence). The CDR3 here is CASSYRSKGDTGELFF. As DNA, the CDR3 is TGTGCCAGCAGCTACAGGAGTAAGGGGGACACCGGGGAGCTGTTTTTT.

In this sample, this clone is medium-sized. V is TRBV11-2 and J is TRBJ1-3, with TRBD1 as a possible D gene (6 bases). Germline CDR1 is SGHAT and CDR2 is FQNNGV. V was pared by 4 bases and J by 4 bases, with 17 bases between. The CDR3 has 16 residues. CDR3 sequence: CASSSRAGEFGNTIYF. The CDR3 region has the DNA TGTGCCAGCAGCTCCCGTGCAGGGGAGTTCGGAAACACCATATATTTT.

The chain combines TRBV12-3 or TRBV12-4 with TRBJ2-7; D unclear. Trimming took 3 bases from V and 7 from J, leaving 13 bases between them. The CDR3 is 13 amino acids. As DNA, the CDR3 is TGTGCCAGCAGTTTCGCAGGCCTTGGGGAGCAGTACTTC. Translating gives CASSFAGLGEQYF.

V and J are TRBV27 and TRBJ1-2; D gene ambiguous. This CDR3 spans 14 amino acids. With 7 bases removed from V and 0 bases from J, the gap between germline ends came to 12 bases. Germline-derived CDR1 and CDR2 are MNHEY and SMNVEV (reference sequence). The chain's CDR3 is CASNPTGANYGYTF. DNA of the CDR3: TGTGCCAGCAACCCCACGGGAGCTAACTATGGCTACACCTTC.

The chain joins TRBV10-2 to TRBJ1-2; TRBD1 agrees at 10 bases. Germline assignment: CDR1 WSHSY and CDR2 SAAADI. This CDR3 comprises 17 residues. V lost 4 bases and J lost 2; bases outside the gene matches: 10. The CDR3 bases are TGCGCCAGCAGTGGCTTACAACCGGGACAGGGGAACTATGGCTACACCTTC. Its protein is CASSGLQPGQGNYGYTF.

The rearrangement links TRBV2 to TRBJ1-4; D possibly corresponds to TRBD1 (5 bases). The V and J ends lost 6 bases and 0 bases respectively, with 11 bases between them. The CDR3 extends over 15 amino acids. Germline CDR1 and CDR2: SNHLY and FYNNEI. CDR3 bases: TGTGCCAGCAGGGCGACAGTGGCAACTAATGAAAAACTGTTTTTT. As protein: CASRATVATNEKLFF. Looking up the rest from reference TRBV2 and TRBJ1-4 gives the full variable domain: EPEVTQTPSHQVTQMGQEVILRCVPISNHLYFYWYRQILGQKVEFLVSFYNNEISEKSEIFDDQFSVERPDGSNFTLKIRSTKLEDSAMYFCASRATVATNEKLFFGSGTQLSVL.

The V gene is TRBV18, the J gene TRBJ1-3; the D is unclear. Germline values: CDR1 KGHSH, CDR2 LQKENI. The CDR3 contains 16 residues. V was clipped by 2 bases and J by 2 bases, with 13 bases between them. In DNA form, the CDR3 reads TGTGCCAGCTCACCAAAAGTAGGAGGGACTGGAAACACCATATATTTT. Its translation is CASSPKVGGTGNTIYF. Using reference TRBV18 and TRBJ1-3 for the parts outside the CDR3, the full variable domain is NAGVMQNPRHLVRRRGQEARLRCSPMKGHSHVYWYRQLPEEGLKFMVYLQKENIIDESGMPKERFSAEFPKEGPSILRIQQVVRGDSAAYFCASSPKVGGTGNTIYFGEGSWLTVV.

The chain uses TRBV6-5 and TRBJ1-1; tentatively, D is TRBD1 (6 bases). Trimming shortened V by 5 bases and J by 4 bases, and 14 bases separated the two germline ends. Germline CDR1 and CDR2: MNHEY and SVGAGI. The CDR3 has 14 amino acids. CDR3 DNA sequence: TGTGCCAGCAGTATACAGGGTACCGTCACTGAAGCTTTCTTT. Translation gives CASSIQGTVTEAFF.

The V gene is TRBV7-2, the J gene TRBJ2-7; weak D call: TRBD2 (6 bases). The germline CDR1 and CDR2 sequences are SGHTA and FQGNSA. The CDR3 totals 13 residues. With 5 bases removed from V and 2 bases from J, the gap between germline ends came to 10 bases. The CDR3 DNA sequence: TGTGCCAGCAGCGAACTAGCTCCCTACGAGCAGTACTTC. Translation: CASSELAPYEQYF. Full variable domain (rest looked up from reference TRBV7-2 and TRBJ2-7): GAGVSQSPSNKVTEKGKDVELRCDPISGHTALYWYRQSLGQGLEFLIYFQGNSAPDKSGLPSDRFSAERTGGSVSTLTIQRTQQEDSAVYLCASSELAPYEQYFGPGTRLTVT.

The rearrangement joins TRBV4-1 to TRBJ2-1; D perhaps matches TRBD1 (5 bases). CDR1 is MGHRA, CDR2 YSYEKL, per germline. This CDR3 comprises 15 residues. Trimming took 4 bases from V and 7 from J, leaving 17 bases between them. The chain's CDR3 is CASSRTLWPRNEQFF. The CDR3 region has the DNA TGCGCCAGCAGCCGGACATTGTGGCCGAGGAATGAGCAGTTCTTC.

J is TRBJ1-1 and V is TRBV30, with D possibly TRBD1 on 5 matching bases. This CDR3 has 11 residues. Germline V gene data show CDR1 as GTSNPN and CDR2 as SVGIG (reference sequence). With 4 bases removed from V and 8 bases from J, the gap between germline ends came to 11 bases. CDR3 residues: CAWKIKGEAFF. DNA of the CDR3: TGTGCCTGGAAGATAAAGGGGGAAGCTTTCTTT. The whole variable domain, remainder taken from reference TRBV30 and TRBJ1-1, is SQTIHQWPATLVQPVGSPLSLECTVEGTSNPNLYWYRQAAGRGLQLLFYSVGIGQISSEVPQNLSASRPQDRQFILSSKKLLLSDSGFYLCAWKIKGEAFFGQGTRLTVV.

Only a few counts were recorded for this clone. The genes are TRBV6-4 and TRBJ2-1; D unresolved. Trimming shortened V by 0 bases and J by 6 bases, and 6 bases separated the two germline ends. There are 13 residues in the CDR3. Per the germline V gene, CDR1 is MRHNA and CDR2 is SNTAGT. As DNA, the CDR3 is TGTGCCAGCAGTGACTCCGCGCGCAATGAGCAGTTCTTC. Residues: CASSDSARNEQFF.

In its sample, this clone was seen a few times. CDR3 nucleotide sequence: TGTGCCAGCAGCGTCGCCGGGACAGGGTATGAGCAGTTCTTC. The encoded protein is CASSVAGTGYEQFF. The J gene is TRBJ2-1, the V gene TRBV9, with 9 bases identical to TRBD1. From germline, CDR1 is SGDLS and CDR2 YYNGEE. V was clipped by 2 bases and J by 8 bases; unmatched bases: 5. The CDR3 contains 14 residues.

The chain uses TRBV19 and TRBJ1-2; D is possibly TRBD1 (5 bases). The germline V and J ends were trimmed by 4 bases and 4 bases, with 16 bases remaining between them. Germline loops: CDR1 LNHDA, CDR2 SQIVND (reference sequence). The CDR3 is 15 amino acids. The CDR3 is CASSTGLGGFYGYTF. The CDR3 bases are TGTGCCAGTAGTACGGGCCTGGGGGGATTCTATGGCTACACCTTC.

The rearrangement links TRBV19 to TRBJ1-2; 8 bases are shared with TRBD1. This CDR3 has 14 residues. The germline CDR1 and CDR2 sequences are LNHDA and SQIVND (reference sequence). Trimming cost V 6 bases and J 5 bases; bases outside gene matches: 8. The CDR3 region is CASSQGAGGYGYTF. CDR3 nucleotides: TGTGCCAGTAGCCAGGGGGCCGGAGGTTATGGCTACACCTTC.

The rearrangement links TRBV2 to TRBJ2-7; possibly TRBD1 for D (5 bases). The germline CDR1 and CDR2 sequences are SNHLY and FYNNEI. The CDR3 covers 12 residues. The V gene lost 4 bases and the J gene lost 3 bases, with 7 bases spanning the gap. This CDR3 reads CASSGQNYEQYF. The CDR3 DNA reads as TGTGCCAGCAGTGGACAGAACTACGAGCAGTACTTC.

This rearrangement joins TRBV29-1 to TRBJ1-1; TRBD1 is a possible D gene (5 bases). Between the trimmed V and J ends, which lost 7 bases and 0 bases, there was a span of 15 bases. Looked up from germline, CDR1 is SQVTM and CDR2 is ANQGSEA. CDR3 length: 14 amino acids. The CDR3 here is CSARPQGMNTEAFF. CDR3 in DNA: TGCAGCGCCCGACCTCAGGGAATGAACACTGAAGCTTTCTTT.

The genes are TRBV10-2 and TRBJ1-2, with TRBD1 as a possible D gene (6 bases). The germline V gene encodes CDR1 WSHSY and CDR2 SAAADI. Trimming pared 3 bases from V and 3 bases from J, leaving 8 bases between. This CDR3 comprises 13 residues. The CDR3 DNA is TGCGCCAGCAGTGAACAGGGAGACTATGGCTACACCTTC. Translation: CASSEQGDYGYTF.